The 15 T cell receptor beta chains listed next were all sequenced from one sample in a study of tumor and adjacent non-tumor tissue in lung cancer. The template was RNA from unsorted bulk tissue. TCRbeta libraries were built with three rounds of nested PCR, modified from ARM-PCR. Each CDR3 protein gets one entry after TCRdb re-called the multiplex PCR reads with MiXCR. The repertoire has roughly 220,000 distinct CDR3 sequences, about two thirds of them found once; the top ten carry roughly 24%. Sequenced: lung tumor tissue. All receptors come from a man aged 55 to 70 with non-small cell lung cancer.

As regards this clonotype: A single base separates this from a much larger clone, so it may be a read error. The rearrangement links TRBV10-2 to TRBJ2-1, with D possibly called TRBD1 or TRBD2 (5 bases each). The germline gives CDR1 WSHSY, CDR2 SAAADI. V was cut by 7 bases and J by 2 bases, with 15 bases left in between. The CDR3 extends over 15 amino acids. The CDR3 nucleotides are TGCGCCAGCACTCCTGAAAGGGACGCCTACAATGAGCAGTTCTTC. Its protein product is CASTPERDAYNEQFF.

The chain is built from TRBV6-1 and TRBJ1-2; TRBD1 agrees at 7 bases. Germline-derived CDR1 and CDR2 are MNHNS and SASEGT. The V gene end was trimmed by 4 bases and the J gene end by 12 bases; junction bases not matched to a gene: 14. The CDR3 runs 14 residues. CDR3 DNA: TGTGCCAGCAGTGTCACGACAGGGCCCTATGTCCACACCTTC. Encoded protein: CASSVTTGPYVHTF.

The chain is built from TRBV29-1 and TRBJ2-1; 10 nucleotides line up with TRBD2. The junction had 10 bases not matched to a gene; V was cut back by 6 bases and J by 2 bases. The CDR3 loop spans 16 amino acids. Per germline, CDR1 SQVTM and CDR2 ANQGSEA. The CDR3 sequence: CSVGLAVTVAYNEQFF. The CDR3 nucleotides are TGCAGCGTAGGACTAGCGGTAACCGTGGCCTACAATGAGCAGTTCTTC.

This clonotype was recorded only once. A much larger clone sits a single nucleotide away, making a read error possible. The chain has TRBV29-1 and TRBJ2-7; D unresolved. The germline V and J ends were trimmed by 4 bases and 1 base, with 8 bases remaining between them. This CDR3 has 12 residues. Per germline, CDR1 SQVTM and CDR2 ANQGSEA. The DNA of the CDR3 is TGCAGCGTTGGAGAGGTTTCCTACGAGCAGTACTTC. Protein product: CSVGEVSYEQYF.

The rearrangement links TRBV28 to TRBJ2-2; a weak D match, TRBD2 (6 bases). CDR3 length equals 14 residues. The V and J ends lost 7 bases and 2 bases respectively, with 11 bases between them. Per germline, CDR1 MDHEN and CDR2 SYDVKM. The CDR3 sequence: CASTGTLNTGELFF. CDR3 in DNA: TGTGCCAGCACCGGGACTCTCAACACCGGGGAGCTGTTTTTT.

Note on this clonotype: The junction departs from germline at one end; a sequencing error may be responsible. This chain connects TRBV4-3 to TRBJ1-4; 7 bases are shared with TRBD1. There are 14 residues in the CDR3. CDR1 and CDR2 from the germline V gene are LGHNA and YSLEER. The CDR3 region has the DNA TGCACCAGCAGCCCAGGGGACAGTAATGAAAAACTGTTTTTT. Its translation: CTSSPGDSNEKLFF.

This clonotype was observed at least ten times. The J gene is TRBJ1-5, the V gene TRBV7-9; D remains ambiguous. The CDR3 contains 14 residues. Germline CDR1 is SEHNR and CDR2 is FQNEAQ (reference sequence). Trimming left V 1 base short and J 0 bases short, with 4 bases between. CDR3 sequence: CASSLDSSNQPQHF. The CDR3 nucleotides are TGTGCCAGCAGCTTAGACAGTAGCAATCAGCCCCAGCATTTT.

As to this clonotype: The junction departs from the called germline gene at one end, perhaps through a read error. The chain joins TRBV4-2 to TRBJ1-6; 7 bases align to TRBD1. Looked up from germline, CDR1 is LGHNA and CDR2 is YNFKEQ. The CDR3 length is 14 residues. In DNA form, the CDR3 reads TGTGCCAGCAGCCAAGACGACAGGGCGATACCCCTCCAATTT. Residues: CASSQDDRAIPLQF.

This clonotype was observed a few times. This chain links TRBV5-4 with TRBJ2-3; tentatively, D is TRBD1 or TRBD2 (5 bases each). Germline CDR1 and CDR2: SGHNT and YYREEE (reference sequence). The CDR3 length is 17 residues. V was trimmed by 3 bases and J by 3 bases, leaving 20 bases between them. The CDR3 loop is CASSSGLAQRRTDTQYF. CDR3 bases: TGTGCCAGCAGCTCGGGGCTAGCACAACGACGAACAGATACGCAGTATTTT.

On this clonotype: An end of the junction does not agree with germline; a read error may underlie this. The genes are TRBV6-1 and TRBJ1-5; D gene ambiguous. This CDR3 is 13 amino acids long. Germline CDR1 is MNHNS and CDR2 is SASEGT. CDR3 sequence: CTSSLTSNQPQHF. Written as DNA, the CDR3 is TGTACCAGCAGCCTCACAAGCAATCAGCCCCAGCATTTT.

About this clonotype itself: At one of its ends the junction is not consistent with the germline gene, which may arise from a read error. This sequence joins TRBV24-1 and TRBJ2-1, with 10 bases fitting TRBD2. CDR1 is KGHDR and CDR2 is SFDVKD in the germline V gene. The CDR3 totals 18 residues. Here the CDR3 reads CATSDASAGGRSYKEQFF. CDR3 DNA: TGTGCCACCAGTGATGCCTCAGCGGGGGGGCGCTCCTACAAGGAGCAGTTCTTC.

This clonotype was seen a few times. The chain uses TRBV6-6 and TRBJ1-1, with a tentative D call TRBD1 (5 bases). The V end lost 6 bases, the J end lost 7 bases, and 18 bases lay between the germline ends. Germline assignment: CDR1 MNHNY and CDR2 SVGAGI (reference sequence). The CDR3 consists of 14 residues. The CDR3 region has the DNA TGTGCCAGCAGCATCTCCAGGGAGCGGGGTGAAGCTTTCTTT. Its translation is CASSISRERGEAFF.

A note on this clonotype: One junction end disagrees with the germline gene, perhaps due to a read error. The chain is built from TRBV29-1 and TRBJ2-3, with 10 bases identical to TRBD2. The germline V gene encodes CDR1 SQVTM and CDR2 ANQGSEA. This CDR3 region has 14 residues. This chain's CDR3 is CSVSKAGGADTRYF. DNA of the CDR3: TGCAGCGTCTCTAAAGCGGGAGGGGCAGATACGCGGTATTTT.

The V call is TRBV20-1, the J call TRBJ1-3, with D perhaps TRBD1 (6 bases). Germline V gene lookup returns CDR1 DFQATT and CDR2 SNEGSKA (reference sequence). Trimming shortened V by 5 bases and J by 0 bases, and 20 bases separated the two germline ends. The length of the CDR3 is 17 residues. Here the CDR3 reads CSAPGGTIRPSGNTIYF. The CDR3, as DNA: TGCAGTGCTCCCGGGGGGACAATCCGACCCTCTGGAAACACCATATATTTT.

Points on this clonotype: At one end the junction does not follow the germline gene, possibly because of a read error. This chain uses TRBV20-1 with TRBJ2-4, with D perhaps assigned TRBD1 or TRBD2 (6 bases each). Per the germline V gene, CDR1 is DFQATT and CDR2 is SNEGSKA (reference sequence). The CDR3 sequence is 17 residues long. CDR3 nucleotide sequence: TGCAGTGCTAGAGAGGCCAGGAGGCCGGGGGCCATAAACATTCAGTACTTC. Amino acids: CSAREARRPGAINIQYF.